A selection of T cell receptor beta chains follows, all from one sample in a study of vaccination and CD4 T cells after COVID-19. TCRdb re-analysed the PCR reads in MiXCR, keeping a single row per CDR3 protein. The sample has some 9,300 distinct CDR3 sequences, under 60% seen once. The antigens these receptors bind are not known. Sequenced sample: CD4+ T cells from blood, cultured in vitro. Receptors originate from a human donor who had recovered from COVID-19. Each CDR3 is given with its conserved first and last residue. D genes are given only for firm matches. A clone size is listed for some rows: how often the clone was seen (once, few, many), or a class if it is expanded.

-,TRBV7-2,TRBJ1-5,-,CASSLAEGWDQPQHF,TGTGCCAGCAGCTTAGCAGAGGGGTGGGATCAGCCCCAGCATTTT
-,TRBV21-1,TRBJ2-3,few,CASSNCGRARADTQYF,TGTGCCAGCAGCAATTGCGGGAGGGCGAGGGCAGATACGCAGTATTTT
-,TRBV20-1,TRBJ2-3,-,CSVGRDGTDTQYF,TGCAGTGTCGGCCGGGATGGCACAGATACGCAGTATTTT
-,TRBV11-2,TRBJ1-6,once,CASSLDNSPLHF,TGTGCCAGCAGCTTAGATAATTCACCCCTCCACTTT
-,TRBV7-2,TRBJ2-3,few,CASSLAGGSTDTQYF,TGTGCCAGCAGCTTAGCGGGAGGCAGCACAGATACGCAGTATTTT
TRBD1,TRBV7-2,TRBJ1-1,few,CASSWRTGMNTEAFF,TGTGCCAGCAGCTGGAGGACAGGGATGAACACTGAAGCTTTCTTT
-,TRBV25-1,TRBJ1-2,few,CASSEYKGPSYGYTF,TGTGCCAGCAGTGAATATAAGGGGCCAAGTTATGGCTACACCTTC
-,TRBV4-3,TRBJ1-1,-,CASSQEPRTEAFF,TGCGCCAGCAGCCAAGAACCGCGGACTGAAGCTTTCTTT
-,TRBV11-2,TRBJ1-1,-,CASSSQGNTEAFF,TGTGCCAGCAGCTCGCAGGGGAACACTGAAGCTTTCTTT
TRBD1,TRBV10-3,TRBJ1-1,-,CAISETQGQGVTEAFF,TGTGCCATCAGTGAGACCCAGGGACAGGGGGTCACTGAAGCTTTCTTT
-,TRBV20-1,TRBJ1-1,once,CSARLDLNTEAFF,TGCAGTGCTAGGCTGGACTTGAACACTGAAGCTTTCTTT
TRBD2,TRBV12-3/TRBV12-4,TRBJ2-7,medium-sized,CASSSQREWREQYF,TGTGCCAGCAGCTCCCAGCGGGAGTGGAGGGAGCAGTACTTC
-,TRBV7-9,TRBJ2-2,few,CASSLVGNTGELFF,TGTGCCAGCAGCTTAGTTGGGAACACCGGGGAGCTGTTTTTT
-,TRBV7-9,TRBJ1-6,few,CASSLEGGRANSPLHF,TGTGCCAGCAGCTTAGAGGGGGGCAGGGCTAATTCACCCCTCCACTTT
-,TRBV11-2,TRBJ1-2,-,CASSEGNYGYTF,TGTGCCAGCAGCGAGGGGAACTATGGCTACACCTTC
-,TRBV25-1,TRBJ1-5,few,CASSEIRQDQPQHF,TGTGCCAGCAGTGAAATCCGGCAAGATCAGCCCCAGCATTTT
-,TRBV11-2,TRBJ2-2,-,CASSPGTFGSTGELFF,TGTGCCAGCAGCCCCGGGACTTTTGGCTCAACCGGGGAGCTGTTTTTT
-,TRBV19,TRBJ1-2,few,CASSISNPGQRPNYGYTF,TGTGCCAGTAGTATCTCAAACCCTGGACAGCGACCTAACTATGGCTACACCTTC
-,TRBV6-1,TRBJ1-2,-,CASSPGGGGYTF,TGTGCCAGCAGTCCCGGCGGAGGTGGCTACACCTTC
TRBD1,TRBV12-3/TRBV12-4,TRBJ1-3,-,CASRTGDRAGNTIYF,TGTGCCAGCAGAACCGGGGACAGGGCTGGAAACACCATATATTTT
-,TRBV9,TRBJ1-6,-,CASSPTSRSGSPLHF,TGTGCCAGCAGCCCGACGAGCCGGTCCGGGTCACCCCTCCACTTT